Reported below is one TCR beta chain. These data belong to a study of T cell responses to AZD1222 COVID-19 vaccine. Trimming took 4 bases from V and 6 from J; bases not matched to a gene: 9. The V gene's germline CDR1 is MNHNS and CDR2 SASEGT. The CDR3 consists of 17 residues. Clones were sequenced by immunoSEQ multiplex PCR, and TCRdb holds only the in-frame ones, with some missing. In the table there are tens of thousands of clones, about four fifths of which are singletons. This receptor was obtained from an adult who received the AZD1222 COVID-19 vaccine. Material: peripheral blood, obtained 28 days after the second AZD1222 dose. The genes are TRBV6-1 and TRBJ1-6, with 10 bases lining up with TRBD1. CDR3 region: CASSVTGTGEGNSPLHF. The CDR3 DNA follows: TGTGCCAGCAGTGTTACAGGGACAGGGGAGGGTAATTCACCCCTCCACTTT.